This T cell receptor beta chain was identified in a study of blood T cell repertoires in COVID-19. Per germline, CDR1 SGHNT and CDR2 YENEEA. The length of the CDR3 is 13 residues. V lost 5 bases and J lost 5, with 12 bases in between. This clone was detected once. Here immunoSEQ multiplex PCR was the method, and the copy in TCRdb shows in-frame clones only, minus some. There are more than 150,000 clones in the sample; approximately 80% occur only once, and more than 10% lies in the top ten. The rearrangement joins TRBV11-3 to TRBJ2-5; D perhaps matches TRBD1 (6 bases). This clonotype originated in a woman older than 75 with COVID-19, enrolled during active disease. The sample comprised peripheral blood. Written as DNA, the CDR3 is TGTGCCAGCAGCCCAACAGGGCACGAGACCCAGTACTTC. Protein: CASSPTGHETQYF.